This entry lists 29 T cell receptor beta chains sequenced from one sample in a study of shared clonotypes between healthy human individuals. Generated by immunoSEQ multiplex PCR, the TCRdb table keeps only in-frame clones and is missing some. The sample holds around 2.5 million clones, 93% seen once. The sample consisted of naive CD4+ T cells from PBMCs. Subset meaning: CD45RA+ positively selected. The receptors derive from a young man in good health. Some clones in this sample may be carry-over from other donors' samples.

The chain uses TRBV18 and TRBJ2-3, with 8 bases fitting TRBD2. The CDR3 has 15 amino acids. V shed 1 base and J 4 bases; nucleotides not matched to a gene: 4. CDR1 KGHSH and CDR2 LQKENI come from the germline V gene. The CDR3 sequence: CASSPLSGSADTQYF. CDR3 coding DNA: TGTGCCAGCTCACCACTCAGCGGGAGCGCAGATACGCAGTATTTT.

The chain couples TRBV6-1 to TRBJ1-2, with a weak D call TRBD1 (6 bases). Trimming left V 1 base short and J 8 bases short, with 20 bases between. The germline V gene encodes CDR1 MNHNS and CDR2 SASEGT. The CDR3 is 16 amino acids. CDR3 residues: CASSEGSTGLIGGYTF. DNA for the CDR3: TGTGCCAGCAGTGAAGGTTCGACAGGTCTCATAGGAGGCTACACCTTC.

The rearrangement joins TRBV18 to TRBJ2-3; 10 bases are a match to TRBD2. V lost 4 bases, J lost 3 bases, and 10 bases stayed unmatched. The CDR3 runs 17 residues. The germline V gene has CDR1 KGHSH and CDR2 LQKENI. The CDR3 region has the DNA TGTGCCAGCTCACTAAGAAGACTAGCGGGTTTAACAGATACGCAGTATTTT. Residues: CASSLRRLAGLTDTQYF.

The chain joins TRBV5-1 to TRBJ2-3, with D maybe TRBD2 (5 bases). CDR1 is SGHRS, CDR2 YFSETQ, per germline. This CDR3 contains 14 residues. V lost 0 bases and J lost 4, with 9 bases in between. The CDR3 region has the DNA TGCGCCAGCAGCTTGGCACTAGAAGCAGATACGCAGTATTTT. Its protein is CASSLALEADTQYF.

The genes are TRBV5-1 and TRBJ1-1; possibly TRBD1 for D (5 bases). The germline V gene has CDR1 SGHRS and CDR2 YFSETQ. The CDR3 is made up of 15 amino acids. The V and J ends lost 4 bases and 0 bases respectively, with 13 bases between them. CDR3 nucleotide sequence: TGCGCCAGCAGCCCAATGACAGCCTTGAACACTGAAGCTTTCTTT. It codes for CASSPMTALNTEAFF.

The chain links TRBV7-9 to TRBJ2-7, with 8 bases fitting TRBD1. The CDR3 has 15 amino acids. Per the germline V gene, CDR1 is SEHNR and CDR2 is FQNEAQ (reference sequence). J gave up 0 bases and V 5 bases, and 6 bases lay outside the gene matches. CDR3 sequence: CASSPRQGLSYEQYF. CDR3 DNA: TGTGCCAGCAGCCCCCGACAGGGGCTCTCCTACGAGCAGTACTTC.

The chain carries TRBV4-2 and TRBJ2-1, with 11 positions matching TRBD2. CDR1 LGHNA and CDR2 YNFKEQ come from the germline V gene. The V and J ends lost 3 bases and 5 bases, in that order; junction bases with no gene match: 6. The CDR3 runs to 16 residues. The chain's CDR3 is CASSQSPGLADNEQFF. CDR3 sequence (DNA): TGTGCCAGCAGCCAGTCCCCGGGACTAGCGGACAATGAGCAGTTCTTC.

The chain employs TRBV7-9 and TRBJ2-5; 10 bases are a match to TRBD1. The DNA end is more similar to TRBJ2-7, so the J call may be wrong. The CDR3 contains 16 residues. Germline values: CDR1 SEHNR, CDR2 FQNEAQ (reference sequence). CDR3 sequence (DNA): TGTGCCAGCAGCTCGTCCCGGGACAGGGGAGCACGCGAGCAGTACTTC. This translates into CASSSSRDRGAREQYF.

This rearrangement joins TRBV11-3 to TRBJ2-1, with a tentative D call TRBD2 (5 bases). The CDR3 contains 15 residues. Germline assignment: CDR1 SGHNT and CDR2 YENEEA. Trimming took 0 bases from V and 7 from J, leaving 13 bases between them. The CDR3 here is CASSLDPAVGNEQFF. The CDR3 DNA is TGTGCCAGCAGCTTAGATCCAGCGGTGGGGAATGAGCAGTTCTTC.

This chain uses TRBV28 with TRBJ1-2; 7 bases match TRBD1. CDR3 length: 18 residues. Germline V gene sequence: CDR1 MDHEN, CDR2 SYDVKM. V shed 3 bases and J 0 bases; nucleotides not matched to a gene: 13. CDR3 DNA: TGTGCCAGCAGTTTCCCCCGGGACAGTGCGTCCACTAACTATGGCTACACCTTC. Translation gives CASSFPRDSASTNYGYTF.

This chain joins TRBV29-1 and TRBJ1-5, with D unresolved. V was trimmed by 2 bases and J by 5 bases, leaving 10 bases between them. This CDR3 contains 13 residues. Germline-derived CDR1 and CDR2 are SQVTM and ANQGSEA. CDR3 DNA sequence: TGCAGCGTTGAACCCGGTCCGGATCAGCCCCAGCATTTT. Amino acids: CSVEPGPDQPQHF.

The V call is TRBV5-6, the J call TRBJ1-2; unclear D gene. Per germline, CDR1 SGHDT and CDR2 YYEEEE. The V gene lost 4 bases and the J gene lost 8 bases, with 21 bases spanning the gap. The CDR3 sequence is 15 residues long. The CDR3, as DNA: TGTGCCAGCAGCCAACTCTGGAATAGTAGGAGCGGCTACACCTTC. Protein: CASSQLWNSRSGYTF.

This sequence joins TRBV5-1 and TRBJ2-7, with D perhaps matching TRBD1 (6 bases). The germline CDR1 and CDR2 sequences are SGHRS and YFSETQ. CDR3 length: 14 amino acids. Trimming cost V 3 bases and J 6 bases, with 16 bases left between them. This CDR3 reads CASSWGLRVTEQYF. Here the CDR3 DNA reads TGCGCCAGCAGCTGGGGGCTCAGGGTTACCGAGCAGTACTTC.

The chain recombines TRBV9 with TRBJ2-5; 8 bases are shared with TRBD2. The CDR3 loop spans 16 amino acids. V trimming: 3 bases; J trimming: 5 bases; junction bases outside the gene matches: 12. Germline CDR1 SGDLS, CDR2 YYNGEE. CDR3 amino acids: CASSAVSGETQETQYF. For the CDR3, the DNA is TGTGCCAGCAGCGCCGTTAGCGGGGAGACCCAGGAGACCCAGTACTTC.

The chain has TRBV15 and TRBJ2-3, with 8 positions matching TRBD2. Germline V gene lookup returns CDR1 LNHNV and CDR2 YYDKDF (reference sequence). This CDR3 is 14 amino acids long. Trimming cost V 5 bases and J 4 bases; bases outside gene matches: 5. CDR3 amino acids: CATSQRGRADTQYF. The CDR3 nucleotides are TGTGCCACCAGCCAGCGGGGGAGGGCAGATACGCAGTATTTT.

The CDR3 loop reads CATSRLPSGRNNEQFF. Written as DNA, the CDR3 is TGTGCCACCAGCAGACTCCCCAGCGGGAGAAACAATGAGCAGTTCTTC. V is TRBV15 and J is TRBJ2-1; 8 nucleotides line up with TRBD2. V lost 2 bases and J lost 5; bases outside the gene matches: 8. This CDR3 has 16 residues. The germline gives CDR1 LNHNV, CDR2 YYDKDF (reference sequence).

The chain recombines TRBV18 with TRBJ2-5, with D possibly being TRBD2 (6 bases). The V end was cut by 2 bases, the J end by 4 bases, with 14 bases between. Germline values: CDR1 KGHSH, CDR2 LQKENI. The CDR3 has 15 amino acids. The CDR3, as DNA: TGTGCCAGCTCACCATCCGGAGGGTTGGCAGAGACCCAGTACTTC. Amino acid sequence: CASSPSGGLAETQYF.

The J gene is TRBJ1-2, the V gene TRBV18, with 7 bases that match TRBD1. This CDR3 is built from 16 residues. The germline V gene encodes CDR1 KGHSH and CDR2 LQKENI. V lost 1 base to trimming and J lost 7 bases; unmatched junction nucleotides: 12. Written as DNA, the CDR3 is TGTGCCAGCTCACCACGGGTTGGGACAGAAGGGACTGGCTACACCTTC. Encoded protein: CASSPRVGTEGTGYTF.

Only one count was recorded for this clone. The chain employs TRBV2 and TRBJ2-5; 11 nucleotides match TRBD1. The CDR3 runs to 14 residues. The germline V gene has CDR1 SNHLY and CDR2 FYNNEI. The trim removed 5 bases at V and 5 bases at J, leaving 4 bases unmatched. The CDR3 loop is CASSRDRGSETQYF. CDR3 sequence (DNA): TGTGCCAGCAGTCGGGACAGGGGGTCGGAGACCCAGTACTTC.

V gene TRBV18 combines with J gene TRBJ2-1, with a possible D match to TRBD2 (6 bases). Looked up from germline, CDR1 is KGHSH and CDR2 is LQKENI. This CDR3 comprises 17 residues. Trimming stripped 4 bases from V and 1 base from J, with 17 bases between. The CDR3 DNA follows: TGTGCCAGCTCACAAGGACAAGGGAGGATTTCCTACAATGAGCAGTTCTTC. Translating gives CASSQGQGRISYNEQFF.

The J gene is TRBJ1-4, the V gene TRBV28; D perhaps matches TRBD1 (6 bases). Germline CDR1 and CDR2: MDHEN and SYDVKM. The V end was cut by 7 bases, the J end by 8 bases, with 14 bases between. The CDR3 is 13 amino acids. As DNA, the CDR3 is TGTGCCAGCACGGGGGGCTGGGGGGAAAAACTGTTTTTT. Translating gives CASTGGWGEKLFF.

Remarks on this clone: Distinct nucleotide sequences in the sample also encode this CDR3. The chain employs TRBV28 and TRBJ2-7; TRBD1 agrees at 10 bases. The CDR3 has 14 amino acids. Trimming took 6 bases from V and 4 from J; bases not matched to a gene: 6. Germline assignment: CDR1 MDHEN and CDR2 SYDVKM. The CDR3, as DNA: TGTGCCAGCAGACGCGGGACAGGGGCTTACGAGCAGTACTTC. Its translation: CASRRGTGAYEQYF.

This rearrangement joins TRBV5-1 to TRBJ1-1, with D uncertain. V was shortened by 4 bases and J by 3 bases, with 13 bases between the two germline ends. Germline CDR1 reads SGHRS; CDR2 reads YFSETQ. CDR3 length: 14 amino acids. For the CDR3, the DNA is TGCGCCAGCAGCAACAGAGATGGGGACACTGAAGCTTTCTTT. Amino acids: CASSNRDGDTEAFF. The full variable domain, rest sourced from reference TRBV5-1 and TRBJ1-1, is KAGVTQTPRYLIKTRGQQVTLSCSPISGHRSVSWYQQTPGQGLQFLFEYFSETQRNKGNFPGRFSGRQFSNSRSEMNVSTLELGDSALYLCASSNRDGDTEAFFGQGTRLTVV.

The chain links TRBV7-2 to TRBJ2-5; D ambiguous. The V gene lost 1 base and the J gene lost 5 bases, with 11 bases spanning the gap. This CDR3 has 14 residues. Germline CDR1 and CDR2: SGHTA and FQGNSA. CDR3 DNA: TGTGCCAGCAGCTTAGGAGTTGTCGGGGAGACCCAGTACTTC. It yields the protein CASSLGVVGETQYF.

The rearrangement uses TRBV5-1 and TRBJ1-4, with 7 bases fitting TRBD1. Trimming removed 5 bases from V and 3 bases from J; junction bases left unmatched: 7. The germline gives CDR1 SGHRS, CDR2 YFSETQ. The CDR3 runs to 15 residues. Here the CDR3 DNA reads TGCGCCAGCAGGGCAGGGGGTCTGCCTAATGAAAAACTGTTTTTT. It encodes CASRAGGLPNEKLFF.

The CDR3, as DNA: TGTGCCAGTAGTATCCACCCCTCCGAGACTAAATATAGCAATCAGCCCCAGCATTTT. Translation: CASSIHPSETKYSNQPQHF. The V and J genes are TRBV19 and TRBJ1-5, with no clear D. The V gene's germline CDR1 is LNHDA and CDR2 SQIVND (reference sequence). The CDR3 has 19 amino acids. V gave up 3 bases and J gave up 0 bases, with 21 bases separating them.

The rearrangement joins TRBV4-2 to TRBJ2-3; tentatively, D is TRBD1 (6 bases). The V and J ends lost 4 bases and 3 bases respectively, with 17 bases between them. The CDR3 sequence is 16 residues long. In germline, CDR1 is LGHNA, CDR2 YNFKEQ. DNA for the CDR3: TGTGCCAGCAGCCCCCTACAGGGTATCGGGACAGATACGCAGTATTTT. Amino acids: CASSPLQGIGTDTQYF.

CDR3 in DNA: TGTGCCAGCAGCTTAAGTTCCTCGGAAAAGCAGTTCTTC. As protein: CASSLSSSEKQFF. J is TRBJ2-1 and V is TRBV7-3; unclear D gene. The CDR3 has 13 amino acids. The V gene's germline CDR1 is SGHTA and CDR2 FQGTGA. V was cut by 1 base and J by 11 bases, with 12 bases left in between.

This clone has just a few counts. The rearrangement joins TRBV10-3 to TRBJ1-1; no reliable D call. This CDR3 is built from 12 residues. V was clipped by 3 bases and J by 8 bases, with 10 bases between them. Germline V CDR1 and CDR2: ENHRY, SYGVKD. The CDR3 DNA reads TGTGCCATCAGTGATACGACGGGGGAAGCTTTCTTT. Residues: CAISDTTGEAFF.